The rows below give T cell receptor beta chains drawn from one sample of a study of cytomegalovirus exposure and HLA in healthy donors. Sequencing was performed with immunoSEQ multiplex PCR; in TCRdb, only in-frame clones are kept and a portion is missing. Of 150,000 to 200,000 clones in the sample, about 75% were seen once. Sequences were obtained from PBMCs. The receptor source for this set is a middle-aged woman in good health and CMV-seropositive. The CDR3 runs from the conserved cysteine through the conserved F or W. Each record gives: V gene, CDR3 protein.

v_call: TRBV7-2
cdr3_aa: CASSLRGGANTGELFF

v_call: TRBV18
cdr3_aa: CASSPGGFATEAFF

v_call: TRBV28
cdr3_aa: CASSLARQPQHF

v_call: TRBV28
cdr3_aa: CASRDRLRPAVEQYF

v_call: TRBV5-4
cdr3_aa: CASSLDRGQPQHF

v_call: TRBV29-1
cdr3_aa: CSVEGRAGELFF

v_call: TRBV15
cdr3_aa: CATSRDRGGLAGPYEQYF

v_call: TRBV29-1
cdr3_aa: CSVVGSRGLRQETQYF

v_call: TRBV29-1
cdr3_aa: CSAGQGRDQPQHF

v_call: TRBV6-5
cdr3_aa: CASSYSSVPAYEQYF

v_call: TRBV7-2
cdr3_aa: CASSLGAAGGTDTQYF

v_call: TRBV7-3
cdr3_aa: CASSQDPQGKQYF

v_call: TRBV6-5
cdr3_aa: CASSYQGPWDTQYF

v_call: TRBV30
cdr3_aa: CAWRLQVENTEAFF

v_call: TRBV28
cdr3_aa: CASTQLGPTGELFF

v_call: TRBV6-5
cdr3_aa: CASSATWAFYEAFF

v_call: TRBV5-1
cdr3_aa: CASSLEGRGLSGYTF

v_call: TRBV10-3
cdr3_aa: CAISRREDLNNEQFF

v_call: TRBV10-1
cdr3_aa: CASSEDGQGYNEQFF

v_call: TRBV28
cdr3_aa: CASSFSGGTITGNEQFF

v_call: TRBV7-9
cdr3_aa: CASSSGQGQFF

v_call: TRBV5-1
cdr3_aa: CASSLAGETEAFF

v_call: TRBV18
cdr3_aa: CASSLQTPMNTEAFF

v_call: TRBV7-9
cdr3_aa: CASSRRAGGLRETQYF

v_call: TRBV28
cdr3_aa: CASRATGLANYGYTF

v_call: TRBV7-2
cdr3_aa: CASSSRRQGGTGELFF

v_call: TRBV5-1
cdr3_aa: CASSLGDSPPPYGYTF

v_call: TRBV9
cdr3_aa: CASSASGLAGLTGELFF

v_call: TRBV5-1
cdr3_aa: CASSIGQGNEKLFF

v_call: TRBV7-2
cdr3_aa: CASSLAGSGRADQPQHF

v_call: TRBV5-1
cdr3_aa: CASSLSGASSYGYTF

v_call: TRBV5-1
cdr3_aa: CASSLSGTGPYEQYF

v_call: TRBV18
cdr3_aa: CASSPRDRALYNEQFF

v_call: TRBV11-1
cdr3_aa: CASSRGTGLQSGNTIYF

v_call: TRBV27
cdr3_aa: CASSLIRTGRNTGELFF

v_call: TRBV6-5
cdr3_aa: CASSYSGGRYYEQYF

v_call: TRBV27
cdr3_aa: CASSLEYDGRGYGYTF

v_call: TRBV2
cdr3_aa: CASSDSGGRQPQHF

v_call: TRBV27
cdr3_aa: CASSLRGRAYEQYF

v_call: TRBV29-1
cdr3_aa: CSAATVVRGGYTF

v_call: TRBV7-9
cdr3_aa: CASSLGSTVSAFF

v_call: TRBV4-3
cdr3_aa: CASSQDRSSGANVLTF

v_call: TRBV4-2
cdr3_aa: CASSLSRRGGTQRRNYGYTF

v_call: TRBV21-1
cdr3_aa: CASSNRGRGYGYTF

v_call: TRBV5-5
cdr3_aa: CASSRDSLETQYF

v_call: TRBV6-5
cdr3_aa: CASSSYTGTYGYTF

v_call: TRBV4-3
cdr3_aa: CASSPQGLAGEGETQYF

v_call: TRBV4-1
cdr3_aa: CASSQGRAKNTGELFF

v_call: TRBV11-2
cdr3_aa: CASSLRTSGNEQFF

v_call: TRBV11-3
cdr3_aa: CASSLGGQVDEQYF

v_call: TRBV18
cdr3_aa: CASSPPVFGTGGTNYGYTF

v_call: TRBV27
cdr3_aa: CASSPAWGLYEQYF